Below are 16 T cell receptor beta chains sequenced from a single sample in a study of blood T cell repertoires in COVID-19. Assay used: immunoSEQ multiplex PCR; TCRdb lists only in-frame clones, some missing. This sample carries hundreds of thousands of clones, approximately 80% of them seen once, and the ten largest clones take around 4%. Input material: peripheral blood. These receptors originate from a woman in her forties or fifties with active or convalescent COVID-19.

This clone was seen once. The chain has TRBV10-1 and TRBJ1-2, with 8 bases identical to TRBD1. The CDR3 extends over 13 amino acids. J lost 8 bases, V lost 4 bases, and 6 bases had no gene match. Germline loops: CDR1 WNHNN, CDR2 SYGVQD (reference sequence). The CDR3 loop is CASSADRAYGYTF. CDR3 nucleotide sequence: TGCGCCAGCAGTGCGGACAGGGCATACGGCTACACCTTC.

This clone is a singleton in its sample. CDR3 in DNA: TGTGCCAGCAGCCAATTGGACAGGAACTACGAGCAGTACTTC. Translation gives CASSQLDRNYEQYF. This rearrangement joins TRBV6-5 to TRBJ2-7, with 7 nucleotides matching TRBD1. There are 14 residues in the CDR3. After removal of 6 bases from V and 3 bases from J, the junction contained 8 bases not matched to a gene. Looked up from germline, CDR1 is MNHEY and CDR2 is SVGAGI.

The chain joins TRBV6-5 to TRBJ2-1; 10 nucleotides match TRBD2. Germline-derived CDR1 and CDR2 are MNHEY and SVGAGI. CDR3 size: 14 residues. With V trimmed by 8 bases and J by 6 bases, 7 bases remained unmatched. CDR3 sequence (DNA): TGTGCCAGCGCGTCTAGCGGGAGATTCAATGAGCAGTTCTTC. As protein: CASASSGRFNEQFF.

The chain employs TRBV29-1 and TRBJ2-7; 7 bases line up with TRBD1. From germline, CDR1 is SQVTM and CDR2 ANQGSEA. CDR3 size: 13 residues. Trimming at V came to 3 bases and at J to 0 bases, leaving 2 bases not matched to a gene. CDR3 sequence reads: CSVETGSSYEQYF. The CDR3 DNA is TGCAGCGTTGAGACAGGGAGCTCCTACGAGCAGTACTTC.

The J gene is TRBJ1-1, the V gene TRBV19, with D unclear. The germline V and J ends were trimmed by 7 bases and 3 bases, with 9 bases remaining between them. The CDR3 has 12 residues. CDR1 is LNHDA, CDR2 SQIVND, per germline (reference sequence). CDR3 in amino acids: CASKIRDTEAFF. DNA of the CDR3: TGTGCCAGTAAAATTCGGGACACTGAAGCTTTCTTT. Complete variable domain (other parts from reference TRBV19 and TRBJ1-1): DGGITQSPKYLFRKEGQNVTLSCEQNLNHDAMYWYRQDPGQGLRLIYYSQIVNDFQKGDIAEGYSVSREKKESFPLTVTSAQKNPTAFYLCASKIRDTEAFFGQGTRLTVV.

The rearrangement joins TRBV28 to TRBJ1-6, with unresolved D. Germline V lookup: CDR1 MDHEN, CDR2 SYDVKM. Deletions cut 2 bases from V and 7 bases from J, with 9 bases between. The CDR3 is 14 amino acids. The chain's CDR3 is CASSLVNANSPLHF. The CDR3 bases are TGTGCCAGCAGTTTAGTGAACGCGAATTCACCCCTCCACTTT.

This clone was counted once. This chain joins TRBV18 and TRBJ1-1, with a tentative D call TRBD1 (6 bases). Trimming took 0 bases from V and 3 from J, leaving 17 bases between them. The V gene's germline CDR1 is KGHSH and CDR2 LQKENI. The CDR3 length is 17 residues. DNA for the CDR3: TGTGCCAGCTCACCACCGAACCTGGGACAAGCATACACTGAAGCTTTCTTT. It codes for CASSPPNLGQAYTEAFF.

The V and J genes are TRBV10-3 and TRBJ2-3; D might be TRBD2 (5 bases). The CDR3 is 17 residues long. Looked up from germline, CDR1 is ENHRY and CDR2 is SYGVKD. Between the trimmed V and J ends, which lost 6 bases and 7 bases, there was a span of 26 bases. The DNA for the CDR3 is TGTGCCATCAGGGGAGTCCAACTAGGGTTCCGTCGACATACGCAGTATTTT. Encoded protein: CAIRGVQLGFRRHTQYF.

V and J are TRBV10-3 and TRBJ2-6; 7 bases are shared with TRBD1. The trim removed 7 bases at V and 0 bases at J, leaving 15 bases unmatched. The CDR3 contains 19 residues. Germline values: CDR1 ENHRY, CDR2 SYGVKD. CDR3 region: CAITEETGFSGSGANVLTF. CDR3 nucleotides: TGTGCCATCACGGAGGAGACAGGGTTTTCGGGCTCTGGGGCCAACGTCCTGACTTTC.

The chain is built from TRBV4-1 and TRBJ2-5, with 15 bases that match TRBD2. CDR3 length: 15 amino acids. V dropped 3 bases and J dropped 4; count of bases not matched to a gene: 0. Germline V gene lookup returns CDR1 MGHRA and CDR2 YSYEKL. In DNA form, the CDR3 reads TGCGCCAGCAGCCAGGGACTAGCGGGAGGAGAGACCCAGTACTTC. The encoded protein is CASSQGLAGGETQYF.

The sample holds one count of this clone. This sequence joins TRBV7-9 and TRBJ1-6, with 10 nucleotides matching TRBD1. CDR1 is SEHNR, CDR2 FQNEAQ, per germline (reference sequence). With 5 bases clipped from V and 10 bases from J, the junction kept 5 bases outside the gene matches. This CDR3 is 14 amino acids long. CDR3 residues: CASSLDRGRSPLHF. As DNA, the CDR3 is TGTGCCAGCAGCCTTGACAGGGGGCGATCACCCCTCCACTTT.

Notes on this clone: The DNA is left out, because the CDR3 cannot be placed on it with certainty; the CDR3 is given as TCRdb lists it. This chain connects TRBV21-1 to TRBJ1-3. TRBV21-1 is deemed a pseudogene. The CDR3 contains 17 residues when both ends are counted. CDR3: CASSKVGFGSAGNTIYF.

The chain uses TRBV2 and TRBJ2-4; 8 nucleotides agree with TRBD1. Germline trimming cut 3 bases from V and 4 bases from J; bases unmatched to any gene: 2. The CDR3 has 14 residues. CDR1 SNHLY and CDR2 FYNNEI come from the germline V gene. DNA for the CDR3: TGTGCCAGCAGTGACAGGGGGCGAAAAAACATTCAGTACTTC. Protein: CASSDRGRKNIQYF.

The count of this clone is one. Here the CDR3 DNA reads TGTGCCAGCAGCTCCCAAACTAGCGGGCGCTACAATGAGCAGTTCTTC. Translation gives CASSSQTSGRYNEQFF. The genes are TRBV11-2 and TRBJ2-1, with 9 bases aligning to TRBD2. The CDR3 totals 16 residues. V shed 4 bases, J shed 3 bases, and the junction held 7 bases outside the gene matches. CDR1 SGHAT and CDR2 FQNNGV come from the germline V gene.

The gene calls are TRBV5-1 and TRBJ1-5; a weak D match, TRBD1 (5 bases). Looked up from germline, CDR1 is SGHRS and CDR2 is YFSETQ. Trimming shortened V by 7 bases and J by 1 base, and 15 bases separated the two germline ends. This CDR3 comprises 15 residues. CDR3 coding DNA: TGCGCCAGCTCGGAGCGGGGGGACAGCAATCAGCCCCAGCATTTT. This sequence encodes CASSERGDSNQPQHF.

V usage is TRBV11-1 and J usage is TRBJ2-1; TRBD2 matches at 12 bases. Germline V gene data show CDR1 as SGHAT and CDR2 as FQDESV (reference sequence). V gave up 5 bases and J gave up 9 bases; unmatched junction bases: 11. The CDR3 consists of 16 residues. CDR3 amino acids: CASSHPRLAGVSEQFF. The CDR3 DNA reads TGTGCCAGCAGCCATCCACGACTAGCGGGAGTAAGTGAGCAGTTCTTC.